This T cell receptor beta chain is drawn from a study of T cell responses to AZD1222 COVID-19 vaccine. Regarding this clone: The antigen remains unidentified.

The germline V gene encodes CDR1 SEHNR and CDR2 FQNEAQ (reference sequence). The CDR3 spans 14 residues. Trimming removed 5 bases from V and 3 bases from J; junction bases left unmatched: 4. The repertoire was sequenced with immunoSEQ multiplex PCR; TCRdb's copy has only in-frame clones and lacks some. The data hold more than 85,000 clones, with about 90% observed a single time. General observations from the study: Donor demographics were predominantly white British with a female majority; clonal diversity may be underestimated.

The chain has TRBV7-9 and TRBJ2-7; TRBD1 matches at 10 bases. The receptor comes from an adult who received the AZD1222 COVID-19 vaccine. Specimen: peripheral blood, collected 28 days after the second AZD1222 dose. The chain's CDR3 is CASSPGTGDYEQYF. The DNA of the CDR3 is TGTGCCAGCAGCCCCGGGACAGGGGACTACGAGCAGTACTTC.